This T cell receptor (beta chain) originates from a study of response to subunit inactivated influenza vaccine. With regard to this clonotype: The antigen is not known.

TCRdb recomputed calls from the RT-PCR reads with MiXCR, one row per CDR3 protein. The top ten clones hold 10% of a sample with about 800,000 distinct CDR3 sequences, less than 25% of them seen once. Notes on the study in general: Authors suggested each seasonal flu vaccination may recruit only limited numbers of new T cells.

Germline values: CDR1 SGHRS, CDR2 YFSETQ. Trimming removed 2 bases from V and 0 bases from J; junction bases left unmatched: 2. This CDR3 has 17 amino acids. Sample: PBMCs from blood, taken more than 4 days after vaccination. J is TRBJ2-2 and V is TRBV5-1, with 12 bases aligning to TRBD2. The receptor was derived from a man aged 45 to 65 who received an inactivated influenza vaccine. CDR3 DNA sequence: TGCGCCAGCAGCTTTAGACTAGCGGGGGCGAACACCGGGGAGCTGTTTTTT. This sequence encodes CASSFRLAGANTGELFF.